The subject of this entry is one TCR beta chain. Its antigen is unidentified. The data were produced by immunoSEQ multiplex PCR, yet TCRdb's version contains in-frame clones alone and is incomplete. The sample holds 41,000 or so clones, around 95% seen once. This entry comes from a study of graft-versus-host responses after intestinal transplantation. Study as a whole: Anti-thymocyte globulin induction was given to all recipients, followed by tacrolimus and steroids for around three years. Points from the study as a whole: Peak circulating GvH clone levels were associated with early post-transplant HvG declines. Present in recipient marrow, GvH clones included some that appeared first in ileum or blood.

Germline CDR1 reads SEHNR; CDR2 reads FQNEAQ (reference sequence). The CDR3 is 13 residues long. V was shortened by 6 bases and J by 5 bases, with 13 bases between the two germline ends. The TCR was taken from a human donor who was the organ donor for an intestinal transplant. The specimen was unstimulated CD8+ T cells sorted from spleen or lymph node cells, collected before transplant. V and J are TRBV7-9 and TRBJ2-5, with D perhaps matching TRBD2 (5 bases). The CDR3 reads CASRGVGIETQYF. In nucleotides, the CDR3 is TGTGCCAGCAGAGGTGTCGGGATCGAGACCCAGTACTTC. The variable domain in full, with the rest retrieved from reference TRBV7-9 and TRBJ2-5, is DTGVSQNPRHKITKRGQNVTFRCDPISEHNRLYWYRQTLGQGPEFLTYFQNEAQLEKSRLLSDRFSAERPKGSFSTLEIQRTEQGDSAMYLCASRGVGIETQYFGPGTRLLVL.